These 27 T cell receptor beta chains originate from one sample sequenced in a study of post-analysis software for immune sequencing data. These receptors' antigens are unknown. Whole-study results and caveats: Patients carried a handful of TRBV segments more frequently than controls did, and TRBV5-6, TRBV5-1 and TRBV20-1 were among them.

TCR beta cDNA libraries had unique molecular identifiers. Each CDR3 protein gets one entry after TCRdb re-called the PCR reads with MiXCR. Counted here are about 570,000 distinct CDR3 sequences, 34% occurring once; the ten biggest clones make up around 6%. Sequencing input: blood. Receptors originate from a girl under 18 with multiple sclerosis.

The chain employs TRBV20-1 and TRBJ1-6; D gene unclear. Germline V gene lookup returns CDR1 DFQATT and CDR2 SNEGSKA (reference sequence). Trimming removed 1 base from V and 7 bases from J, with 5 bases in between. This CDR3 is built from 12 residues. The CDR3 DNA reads TGCAGTGCTAGAGGTGGAAATTCACCCCTCCACTTT. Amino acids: CSARGGNSPLHF.

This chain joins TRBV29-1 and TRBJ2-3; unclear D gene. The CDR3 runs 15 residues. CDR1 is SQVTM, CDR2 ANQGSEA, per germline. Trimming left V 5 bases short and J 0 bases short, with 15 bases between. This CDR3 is CSVYGPAPSTDTQYF. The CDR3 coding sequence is TGCAGCGTTTACGGGCCCGCCCCGAGCACAGATACGCAGTATTTT.

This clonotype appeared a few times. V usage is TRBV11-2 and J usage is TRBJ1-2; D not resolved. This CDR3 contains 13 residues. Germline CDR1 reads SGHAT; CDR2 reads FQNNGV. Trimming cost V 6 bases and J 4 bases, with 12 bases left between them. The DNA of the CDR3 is TGTGCCAGCAGATACTTGGCCTCCTATGGCTACACCTTC. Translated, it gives CASRYLASYGYTF.

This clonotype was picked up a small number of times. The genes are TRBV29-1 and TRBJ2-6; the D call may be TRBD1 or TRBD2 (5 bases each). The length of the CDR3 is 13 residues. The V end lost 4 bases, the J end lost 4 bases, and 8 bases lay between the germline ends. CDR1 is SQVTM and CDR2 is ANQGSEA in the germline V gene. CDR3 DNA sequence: TGCAGCGTTGGAGGGGTAGGGGCCAACGTCCTGACTTTC. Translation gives CSVGGVGANVLTF.

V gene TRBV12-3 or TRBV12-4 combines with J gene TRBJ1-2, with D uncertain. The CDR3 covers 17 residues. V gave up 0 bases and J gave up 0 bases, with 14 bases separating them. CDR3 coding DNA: TGTGCCAGCAGTTTAGCGCTTGGGGAAACTGCTAACTATGGCTACACCTTC. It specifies CASSLALGETANYGYTF.

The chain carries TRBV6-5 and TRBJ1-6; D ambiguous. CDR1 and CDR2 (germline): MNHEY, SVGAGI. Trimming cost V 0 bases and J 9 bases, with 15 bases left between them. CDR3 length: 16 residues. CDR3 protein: CASSYSTPEVGSPLHF. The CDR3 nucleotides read TGTGCCAGCAGTTACTCGACCCCAGAGGTGGGTTCACCCCTCCACTTT.

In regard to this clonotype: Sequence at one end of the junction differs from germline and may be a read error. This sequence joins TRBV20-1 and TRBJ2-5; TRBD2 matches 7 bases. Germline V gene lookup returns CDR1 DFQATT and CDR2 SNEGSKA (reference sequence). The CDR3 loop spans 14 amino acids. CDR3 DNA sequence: TGCAATGCTAGACAAGGAGCGGGGCCCAAGACCCAGTACTTC. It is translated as CNARQGAGPKTQYF.

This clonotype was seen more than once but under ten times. This CDR3 is CAISMGDTQYF. The CDR3 nucleotides read TGTGCCATCAGTATGGGGGATACGCAGTATTTT. This sequence joins TRBV10-3 and TRBJ2-3; D ambiguous. The CDR3 totals 11 residues. Trimming took off 5 bases at V and 6 bases at J, with 6 bases between the two ends. Germline V gives CDR1 ENHRY, CDR2 SYGVKD.

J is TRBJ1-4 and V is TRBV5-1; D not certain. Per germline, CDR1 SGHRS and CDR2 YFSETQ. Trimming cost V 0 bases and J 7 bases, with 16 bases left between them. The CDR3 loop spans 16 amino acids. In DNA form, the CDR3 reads TGCGCCAGCAGCTTGGCCGGAGGGAGGCGTGCTGAAAAACTGTTTTTT. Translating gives CASSLAGGRRAEKLFF.

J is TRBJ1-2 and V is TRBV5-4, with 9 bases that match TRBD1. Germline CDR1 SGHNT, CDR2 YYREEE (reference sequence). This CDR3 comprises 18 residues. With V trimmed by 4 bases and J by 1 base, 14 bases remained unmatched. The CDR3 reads CASSPGPGQGVLNYGYTF. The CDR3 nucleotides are TGTGCCAGCAGCCCAGGCCCGGGACAGGGCGTCCTTAACTATGGCTACACCTTC. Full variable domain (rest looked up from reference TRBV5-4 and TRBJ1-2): ETGVTQSPTHLIKTRGQQVTLRCSSQSGHNTVSWYQQALGQGPQFIFQYYREEENGRGNFPPRFSGLQFPNYSSELNVNALELDDSALYLCASSPGPGQGVLNYGYTFGSGTRLTVV.

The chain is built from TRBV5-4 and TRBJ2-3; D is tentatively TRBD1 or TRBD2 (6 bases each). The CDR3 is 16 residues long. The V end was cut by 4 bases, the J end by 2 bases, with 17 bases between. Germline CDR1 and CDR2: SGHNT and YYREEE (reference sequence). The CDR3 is CASSPRGGPFTDTQYF. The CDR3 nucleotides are TGTGCCAGCAGCCCCCGAGGGGGGCCCTTCACAGATACGCAGTATTTT.

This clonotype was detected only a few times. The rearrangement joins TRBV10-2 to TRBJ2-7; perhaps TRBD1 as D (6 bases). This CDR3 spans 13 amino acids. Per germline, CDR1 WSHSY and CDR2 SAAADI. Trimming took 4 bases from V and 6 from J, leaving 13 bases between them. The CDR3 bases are TGCGCCAGCAGTGGGACCGGGACAACCGAGCAGTACTTC. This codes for CASSGTGTTEQYF.

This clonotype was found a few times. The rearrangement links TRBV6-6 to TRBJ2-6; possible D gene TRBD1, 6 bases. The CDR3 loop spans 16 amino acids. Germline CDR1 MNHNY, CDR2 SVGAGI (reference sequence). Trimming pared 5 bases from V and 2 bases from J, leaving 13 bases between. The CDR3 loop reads CASSGPQGAGANVLTF. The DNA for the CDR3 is TGTGCCAGCAGTGGCCCACAGGGAGCTGGGGCCAACGTCCTGACTTTC.

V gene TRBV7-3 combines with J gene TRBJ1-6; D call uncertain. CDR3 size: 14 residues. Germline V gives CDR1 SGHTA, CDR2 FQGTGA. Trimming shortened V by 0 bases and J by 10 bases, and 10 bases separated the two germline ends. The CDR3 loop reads CASSLTGRRSPLHF. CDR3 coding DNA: TGTGCCAGCAGCTTAACAGGGAGGAGATCACCCCTCCACTTT.

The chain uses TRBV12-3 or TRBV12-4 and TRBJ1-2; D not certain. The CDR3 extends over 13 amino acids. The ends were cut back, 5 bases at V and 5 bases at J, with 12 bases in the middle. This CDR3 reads CASSPRMGYGYTF. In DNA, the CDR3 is TGTGCCAGCAGTCCAAGGATGGGGTATGGCTACACCTTC.

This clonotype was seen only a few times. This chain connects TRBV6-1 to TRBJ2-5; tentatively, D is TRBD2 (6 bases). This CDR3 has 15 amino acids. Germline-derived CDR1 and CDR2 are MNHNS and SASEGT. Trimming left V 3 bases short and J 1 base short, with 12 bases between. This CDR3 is CASSELAGSQETQYF. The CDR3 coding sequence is TGTGCCAGCAGTGAGTTGGCGGGATCCCAAGAGACCCAGTACTTC.

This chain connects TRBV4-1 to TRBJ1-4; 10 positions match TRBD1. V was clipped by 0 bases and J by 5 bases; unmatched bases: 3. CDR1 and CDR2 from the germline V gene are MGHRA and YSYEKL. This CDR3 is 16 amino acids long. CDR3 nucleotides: TGCGCCAGCAGCCAAGACGAGGGACAGGGGAATGAAAAACTGTTTTTT. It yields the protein CASSQDEGQGNEKLFF.

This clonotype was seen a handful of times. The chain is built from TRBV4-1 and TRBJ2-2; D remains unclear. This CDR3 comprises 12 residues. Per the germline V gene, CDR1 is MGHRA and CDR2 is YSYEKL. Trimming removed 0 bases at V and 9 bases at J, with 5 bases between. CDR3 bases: TGCGCCAGCAGCCAAGATCCCCGGGAGCTGTTTTTT. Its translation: CASSQDPRELFF.

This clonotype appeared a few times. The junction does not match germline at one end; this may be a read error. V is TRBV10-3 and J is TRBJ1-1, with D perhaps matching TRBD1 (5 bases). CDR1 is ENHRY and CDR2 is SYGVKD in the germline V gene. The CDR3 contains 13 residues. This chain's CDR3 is CAVSLRGGAEAFF. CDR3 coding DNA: TGTGCCGTCAGCCTAAGGGGAGGCGCTGAAGCTTTCTTT.

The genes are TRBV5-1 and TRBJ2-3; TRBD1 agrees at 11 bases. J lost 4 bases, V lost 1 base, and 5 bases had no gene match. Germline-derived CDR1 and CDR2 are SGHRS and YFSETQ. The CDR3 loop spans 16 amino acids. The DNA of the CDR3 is TGCGCCAGCAGCTTGACAGGACAGGGGGCCGCAGATACGCAGTATTTT. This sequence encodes CASSLTGQGAADTQYF.

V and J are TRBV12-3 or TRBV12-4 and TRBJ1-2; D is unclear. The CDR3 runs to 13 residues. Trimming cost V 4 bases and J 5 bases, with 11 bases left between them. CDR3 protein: CASSSIGLYGYTF. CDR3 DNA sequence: TGTGCCAGCAGTTCGATCGGATTATATGGCTACACCTTC.

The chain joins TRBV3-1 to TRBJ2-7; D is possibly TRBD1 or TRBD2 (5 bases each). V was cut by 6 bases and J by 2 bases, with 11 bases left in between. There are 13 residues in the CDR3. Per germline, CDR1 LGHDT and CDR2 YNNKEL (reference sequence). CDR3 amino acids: CASRRDGAYEQYF. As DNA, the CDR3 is TGTGCCAGCAGACGGGACGGAGCCTACGAGCAGTACTTC.

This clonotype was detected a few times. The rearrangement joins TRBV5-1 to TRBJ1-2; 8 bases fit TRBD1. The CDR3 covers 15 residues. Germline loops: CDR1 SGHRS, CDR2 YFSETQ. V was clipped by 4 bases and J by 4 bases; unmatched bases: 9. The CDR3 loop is CASSPGQGQGYGYTF. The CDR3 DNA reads TGCGCCAGCAGCCCAGGACAGGGTCAAGGCTATGGCTACACCTTC.

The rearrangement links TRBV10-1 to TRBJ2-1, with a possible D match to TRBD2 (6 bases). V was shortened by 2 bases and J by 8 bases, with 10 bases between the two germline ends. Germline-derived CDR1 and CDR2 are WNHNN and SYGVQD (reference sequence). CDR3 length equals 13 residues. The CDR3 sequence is CASSEISSDEQFF. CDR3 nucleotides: TGCGCCAGCAGTGAGATATCTAGCGATGAGCAGTTCTTC.

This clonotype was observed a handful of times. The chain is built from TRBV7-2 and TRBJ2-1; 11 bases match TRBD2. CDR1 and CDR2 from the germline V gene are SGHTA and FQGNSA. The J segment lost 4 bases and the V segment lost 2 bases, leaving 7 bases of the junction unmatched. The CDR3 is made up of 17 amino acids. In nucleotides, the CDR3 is TGTGCCAGCAGCTTATTTAGCGGGGGGGCCCGTTACAATGAGCAGTTCTTC. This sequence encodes CASSLFSGGARYNEQFF.

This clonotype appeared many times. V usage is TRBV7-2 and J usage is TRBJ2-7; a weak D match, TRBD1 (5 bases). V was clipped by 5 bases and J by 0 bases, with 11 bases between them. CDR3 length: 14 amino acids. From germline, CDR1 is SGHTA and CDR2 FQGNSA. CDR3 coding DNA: TGTGCCAGCAGCCCTGACAGATACTCCTACGAGCAGTACTTC. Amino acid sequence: CASSPDRYSYEQYF.

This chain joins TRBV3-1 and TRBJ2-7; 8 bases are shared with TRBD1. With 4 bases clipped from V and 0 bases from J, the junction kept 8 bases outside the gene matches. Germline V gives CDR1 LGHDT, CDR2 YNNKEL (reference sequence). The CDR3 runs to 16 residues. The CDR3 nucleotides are TGTGCCAGCAGCCCAGCAGGGGGCGAGAGCTCCTACGAGCAGTACTTC. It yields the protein CASSPAGGESSYEQYF.